The clone carrying this T cell receptor beta chain was recorded at least ten times. Antigen specificity is unknown. Clones were sequenced by immunoSEQ multiplex PCR, and TCRdb holds only the in-frame ones, with some missing. This sample shows some 43,000 clones and no singletons; about 2.2% rests with the ten largest. These data originate in a study of T cells after posttransplantation cyclophosphamide. The study's findings and limits: After PTCy, TRB diversity resembled that of CNI/methotrexate controls. Blood and skin or GI T cell repertoires showed limited TRB overlap. Later post-transplant blood repertoires were often dominated by donor CD8+ memory clones.

This receptor was obtained from a man between 40 and 49 years old in good health, CMV-negative, and a related stem cell transplant donor. The specimen sequenced was PBMCs.

CDR3: CASRIAGVPDEQFF. CDR3 coding DNA: TGTGCCAGCAGAATAGCGGGAGTTCCAGATGAGCAGTTCTTC. The rearrangement joins TRBV2 to TRBJ2-1; TRBD2 aligns across 9 bases. The ends lost 6 bases at V and 8 bases at J; junction bases unmatched: 8. This CDR3 has 14 residues. In germline, CDR1 is SNHLY, CDR2 FYNNEI.